The 18 T cell receptor beta chains below all came from one sample that was sequenced in a study of blood T cell repertoires in COVID-19. Clones were read by immunoSEQ multiplex PCR, and TCRdb kept only the in-frame ones, dropping some. The sample holds under 250,000 clones, about nine tenths seen once. Sequencing input: peripheral blood. These receptors originate from a man aged 45-60 years with COVID-19, enrolled during active disease.

The chain combines TRBV10-3 with TRBJ1-5; D not certain. The CDR3 loop spans 14 amino acids. The V end was cut by 1 base, the J end by 3 bases, with 7 bases between. CDR1 ENHRY and CDR2 SYGVKD come from the germline V gene. CDR3: CAISELPDNQPQHF. DNA for the CDR3: TGTGCCATCAGTGAGTTACCAGACAATCAGCCCCAGCATTTT.

This clone was found a few times. The chain couples TRBV15 to TRBJ1-6; 9 bases are a match to TRBD1. The V segment lost 4 bases and the J segment 5 bases; nucleotides outside the gene matches: 3. Germline V gene sequence: CDR1 LNHNV, CDR2 YYDKDF (reference sequence). This CDR3 has 15 residues. The DNA of the CDR3 is TGTGCCACCAGCATCCGGGACAGGGATAATTCACCCCTCCACTTT. Its protein is CATSIRDRDNSPLHF.

The CDR3 reads CASSQEGTDNQPQHF. DNA of the CDR3: TGTGCCAGCAGCCAAGAGGGGACAGATAATCAGCCCCAGCATTTT. This sequence joins TRBV4-2 and TRBJ1-5, with TRBD1 matching over 7 bases. Germline CDR1 LGHNA, CDR2 YNFKEQ. This CDR3 is built from 15 residues. The trim removed 0 bases at V and 4 bases at J, leaving 3 bases unmatched.

This clone appeared once. This chain connects TRBV19 to TRBJ1-5; 7 bases line up with TRBD1. The CDR3 loop spans 14 amino acids. Germline CDR1 and CDR2: LNHDA and SQIVND (reference sequence). V dropped 5 bases and J dropped 7; count of bases not matched to a gene: 8. The CDR3 protein is CASSDRDLGQPQHF. DNA of the CDR3: TGTGCCAGTAGTGACAGGGATTTAGGGCAGCCCCAGCATTTT. The variable domain in full, with the rest retrieved from reference TRBV19 and TRBJ1-5, is DGGITQSPKYLFRKEGQNVTLSCEQNLNHDAMYWYRQDPGQGLRLIYYSQIVNDFQKGDIAEGYSVSREKKESFPLTVTSAQKNPTAFYLCASSDRDLGQPQHFGDGTRLSIL.

The V call is TRBV9, the J call TRBJ2-1; maybe TRBD2 (5 bases). Per the germline V gene, CDR1 is SGDLS and CDR2 is YYNGEE. The CDR3 contains 15 residues. Trimming left V 4 bases short and J 3 bases short, with 14 bases between. The CDR3 nucleotides read TGTGCCAGCAGCCGAGAGGGTGGAGGCTACAATGAGCAGTTCTTC. Translation: CASSREGGGYNEQFF.

The chain recombines TRBV5-4 with TRBJ1-5, with 7 positions matching TRBD1. V lost 3 bases and J lost 0; bases outside the gene matches: 15. In germline, CDR1 is SGHNT, CDR2 YYREEE (reference sequence). This CDR3 has 19 residues. CDR3 residues: CASSSHKRDSAYSNQPQHF. Here the CDR3 DNA reads TGTGCCAGCAGCTCACACAAACGGGACAGCGCTTATAGCAATCAGCCCCAGCATTTT.

The chain has TRBV5-6 and TRBJ1-6; D gene ambiguous. The CDR3 is 16 amino acids. The V gene lost 0 bases and the J gene lost 0 bases, with 7 bases spanning the gap. CDR1 SGHDT and CDR2 YYEEEE come from the germline V gene. The chain's CDR3 is CASSLDGSSYNSPLHF. Here the CDR3 DNA reads TGTGCCAGCAGCTTGGACGGGAGCTCCTATAATTCACCCCTCCACTTT.

The chain carries TRBV7-3 and TRBJ2-7, with D uncertain. V lost 2 bases and J lost 6, with 8 bases in between. The CDR3 has 12 amino acids. Germline V lookup: CDR1 SGHTA, CDR2 FQGTGA. This CDR3 reads CASSLGSGEQYF. The CDR3 DNA follows: TGTGCCAGCAGCTTAGGGTCGGGCGAGCAGTACTTC.

The J gene is TRBJ1-1, the V gene TRBV7-9; the D gene is possibly TRBD1 (5 bases). V lost 4 bases, J lost 2 bases, and 11 bases lay in between. The CDR3 spans 14 residues. Germline CDR1 and CDR2: SEHNR and FQNEAQ (reference sequence). The CDR3 DNA is TGTGCCAGCAGCTACAAAGGGGATAACACTGAAGCTTTCTTT. Its translation: CASSYKGDNTEAFF.

This clone was recorded a few times. This chain links TRBV10-3 with TRBJ1-5, with 7 bases lining up with TRBD1. V trimming: 0 bases; J trimming: 2 bases; junction bases outside the gene matches: 7. CDR1 ENHRY and CDR2 SYGVKD come from the germline V gene. This CDR3 comprises 17 residues. The CDR3 loop reads CAISESSAGGGNQPQHF. For the CDR3, the DNA is TGTGCCATCAGTGAGTCTAGTGCAGGGGGAGGCAATCAGCCCCAGCATTTT.

This clone was counted only a few times. The chain combines TRBV12-3 or TRBV12-4 with TRBJ2-7; D remains unclear. Trimming took off 5 bases at V and 0 bases at J, with 8 bases between the two ends. This CDR3 spans 13 amino acids. The CDR3 protein is CASSATLSYEQYF. The CDR3 DNA reads as TGTGCCAGCAGTGCGACACTCTCCTACGAGCAGTACTTC.

The chain carries TRBV7-9 and TRBJ1-4; weak D call: TRBD1 (5 bases). The germline CDR1 and CDR2 sequences are SEHNR and FQNEAQ (reference sequence). The length of the CDR3 is 17 residues. V lost 5 bases, J lost 0 bases, and 16 bases lay in between. The CDR3 protein is CASSPRGISATNEKLFF. DNA for the CDR3: TGTGCCAGCAGCCCCCGGGGGATTTCTGCAACTAATGAAAAACTGTTTTTT.

The rearrangement links TRBV5-1 to TRBJ2-5; TRBD2 agrees at 13 bases. CDR3 size: 16 residues. V lost 4 bases to trimming and J lost 2 bases; unmatched junction nucleotides: 5. Germline CDR1 is SGHRS and CDR2 is YFSETQ. CDR3 loop: CASSPGLAGPQETQYF. CDR3 sequence (DNA): TGCGCCAGCAGCCCGGGACTAGCGGGACCGCAAGAGACCCAGTACTTC.

V gene TRBV30 combines with J gene TRBJ2-7; 10 bases align to TRBD1. The CDR3 is 13 amino acids. The junction had 3 bases not matched to a gene; V was cut back by 4 bases and J by 3 bases. CDR1 GTSNPN and CDR2 SVGIG come from the germline V gene (reference sequence). The CDR3 region is CAWMGQGNYEQYF. The CDR3 nucleotides read TGTGCCTGGATGGGACAGGGGAACTACGAGCAGTACTTC. Using reference TRBV30 and TRBJ2-7 for the parts outside the CDR3, the full variable domain is SQTIHQWPATLVQPVGSPLSLECTVEGTSNPNLYWYRQAAGRGLQLLFYSVGIGQISSEVPQNLSASRPQDRQFILSSKKLLLSDSGFYLCAWMGQGNYEQYFGPGTRLTVT.

The chain has TRBV2 and TRBJ1-6; D uncertain. V was pared by 3 bases and J by 5 bases, with 11 bases between. Looked up from germline, CDR1 is SNHLY and CDR2 is FYNNEI. The CDR3 length is 15 residues. The CDR3 loop reads CASSDALGNNSPLHF. The CDR3 region has the DNA TGTGCCAGCAGTGACGCCCTCGGGAATAATTCACCCCTCCACTTT.

The chain employs TRBV6-5 and TRBJ1-5; tentatively, D is TRBD1 (6 bases). Per germline, CDR1 MNHEY and CDR2 SVGAGI. The CDR3 spans 14 residues. V was clipped by 5 bases and J by 4 bases, with 12 bases between them. The CDR3 is CASSLSQGNQPQHF. Written as DNA, the CDR3 is TGTGCCAGCAGTCTATCACAGGGTAATCAGCCCCAGCATTTT.

This chain links TRBV7-8 with TRBJ2-7; 10 nucleotides align to TRBD1. J was trimmed by 2 bases and V by 2 bases; bases with no gene match: 3. The CDR3 spans 15 residues. Germline V gene sequence: CDR1 SGHVS, CDR2 FQNEAQ. DNA of the CDR3: TGTGCCAGCAGCTTACCGGGACAGGGGACCTACGAGCAGTACTTC. Protein product: CASSLPGQGTYEQYF.

This sequence joins TRBV29-1 and TRBJ2-3, with 7 bases matching TRBD2. CDR1 and CDR2 (germline): SQVTM, ANQGSEA. Unmatched junction bases numbered 12, after V lost 6 bases and J lost 3 bases. The CDR3 is made up of 15 amino acids. The CDR3 DNA follows: TGCAGCGTCAAAACTCTAGCGGAAATAACAGATACGCAGTATTTT. It codes for CSVKTLAEITDTQYF.